The 9 T cell receptor beta chains below all came from one sample that was sequenced in a study of Ad26.COV2.S vaccination and SARS-CoV-2 variants. The sample's treatment: 19 received Ad26.COV2.S at low or high dose, single or two shots; about 5 received placebo; per-sample allocation not given. The samples were gathered on day 63 after the first injection of vaccine or placebo. TCRdb keeps only in-frame clones here, not all; method: immunoSEQ multiplex PCR. The sample contains roughly 400,000 clones, roughly 90% of which appear only once. Here the sequenced sample was peripheral blood, taken in a trial of Ad26.COV2.S vaccine versus placebo. The receptors derive from a person aged 18-60 years who received the Ad26.COV2.S COVID-19 vaccine or a placebo.

This clone was counted a few times. J is TRBJ1-5 and V is TRBV19; TRBD1 is a possible D gene (6 bases). CDR1 LNHDA and CDR2 SQIVND come from the germline V gene (reference sequence). This CDR3 region has 14 residues. Trimming took off 5 bases at V and 6 bases at J, with 14 bases between the two ends. CDR3 in DNA: TGTGCCAGTAGTCCGACCACAGGGTTTCAGCCCCAGCATTTT. It translates to CASSPTTGFQPQHF.

The chain combines TRBV12-5 with TRBJ1-1; D might be TRBD1 (6 bases). The length of the CDR3 is 15 residues. Per the germline V gene, CDR1 is LGHNT and CDR2 is FRNRAP. Trimming removed 4 bases at V and 1 base at J, with 13 bases between. CDR3 protein: CASGSETTGNTEAFF. The CDR3 nucleotides are TGTGCTAGTGGTTCCGAAACGACAGGGAACACTGAAGCTTTCTTT.

This chain connects TRBV10-2 to TRBJ1-6; tentatively, D is TRBD1 (5 bases). The CDR3 contains 14 residues. V gave up 2 bases and J gave up 10 bases, with 12 bases separating them. Germline values: CDR1 WSHSY, CDR2 SAAADI. As DNA, the CDR3 is TGCGCCAGCAGTGAGAACAGGTCCATCTCACCCCTCCACTTT. It yields the protein CASSENRSISPLHF.

The sample holds a few counts of this clone. The chain joins TRBV4-3 to TRBJ1-6; unclear D gene. The CDR3 is made up of 16 amino acids. V gave up 0 bases and J gave up 9 bases, with 15 bases separating them. CDR1 LGHNA and CDR2 YSLEER come from the germline V gene. The CDR3 DNA is TGCGCCAGCAGCCAAGATCAAGAGAAGTTTGCTTCACCCCTCCACTTT. This sequence encodes CASSQDQEKFASPLHF.

Concerning this clone itself: Compared with germline, one end of the junction differs, possibly owing to a read error. The V gene is TRBV2, the J gene TRBJ1-6, with D possibly being TRBD1 (6 bases). Looked up from germline, CDR1 is SNHLY and CDR2 is FYNNEI. This CDR3 is 14 amino acids long. The CDR3 is CASREAGAGSPLHF. The CDR3 nucleotides are TGTGCCAGCAGGGAAGCAGGGGCGGGTTCACCCCTCCACTTT. The variable domain in full, with the rest retrieved from reference TRBV2 and TRBJ1-6, is EPEVTQTPSHQVTQMGQEVILRCVPISNHLYFYWYRQILGQKVEFLVSFYNNEISEKSEIFDDQFSVERPDGSNFTLKIRSTKLEDSAMYFCASREAGAGSPLHFGNGTRLTVT.

V gene TRBV12-2 combines with J gene TRBJ1-2. TRBV12-2 represents a pseudogene. The CDR3 has 20 amino acids. This CDR3 reads CASRLGPPRDDATLMDGYTF. CDR3 DNA: TGTGCAAGTCGCTTAGGCCCCCCTCGCGATGACGCCACCCTTATGGATGGCTACACCTTC.

The genes are TRBV6-5 and TRBJ2-1; D possibly corresponds to TRBD1 (6 bases). The V end lost 6 bases, the J end lost 7 bases, and 16 bases lay between the germline ends. Looked up from germline, CDR1 is MNHEY and CDR2 is SVGAGI. This CDR3 contains 14 residues. The CDR3 nucleotides are TGTGCCAGCAGGAAACAGGGAAATCGTAATGAGCAGTTCTTC. Its protein is CASRKQGNRNEQFF.

The rearrangement joins TRBV3-1 (or the pseudogene TRBV3-2) to TRBJ2-5; D is uncertain. Trimming left V 3 bases short and J 5 bases short, with 13 bases between. CDR3 size: 14 residues. The germline V gene has CDR1 LGHDT and CDR2 YNNKEL (reference sequence). CDR3 nucleotides: TGTGCCAGCAGCCACTCACTGAGGTGGGAGACCCAGTACTTC. It yields the protein CASSHSLRWETQYF.

V and J are TRBV6-4 and TRBJ2-2; D possibly matches TRBD1 or TRBD2 (6 bases each). This CDR3 has 16 amino acids. CDR1 and CDR2 from the germline V gene are MRHNA and SNTAGT. Trimming cost V 2 bases and J 0 bases, with 10 bases left between them. CDR3 amino acids: CASSDMGGPNTGELFF. The DNA of the CDR3 is TGTGCCAGCAGTGACATGGGGGGCCCGAACACCGGGGAGCTGTTTTTT.